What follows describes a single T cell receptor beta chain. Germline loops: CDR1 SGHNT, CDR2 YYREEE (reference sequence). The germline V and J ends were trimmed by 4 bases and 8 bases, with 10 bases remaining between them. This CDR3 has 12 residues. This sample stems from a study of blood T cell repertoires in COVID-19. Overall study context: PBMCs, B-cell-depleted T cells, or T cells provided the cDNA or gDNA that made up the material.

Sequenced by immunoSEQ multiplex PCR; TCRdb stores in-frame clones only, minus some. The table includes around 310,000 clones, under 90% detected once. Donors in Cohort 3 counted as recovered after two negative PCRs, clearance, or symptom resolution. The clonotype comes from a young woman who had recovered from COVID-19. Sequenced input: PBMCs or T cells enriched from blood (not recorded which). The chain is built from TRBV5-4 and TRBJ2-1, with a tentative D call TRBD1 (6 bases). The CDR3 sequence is CASSKYRDEQFF. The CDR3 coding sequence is TGTGCCAGCAGCAAGTACAGGGATGAGCAGTTCTTC.